Below, one T cell receptor beta chain is given with its context. Its antigen is as yet unknown. This could be a read error, since a much larger clone is one nucleotide away. The data are from a study of CD8+CD57+ T cells in acquired aplastic anemia. Study-level background: Sorted CD4+ and CD8+ cells gave an average of roughly 3.3 ug of DNA.

Findings of the study overall: There were 25 to 35 CD8+ CDR3 sequences that occurred in both patients and controls. Researchers reported that CD8+ Simpson's diversity was not significantly different in patients versus controls.

The germline V gene has CDR1 PRHDT and CDR2 FYEKMQ (reference sequence). The CDR3 runs to 14 residues. Genomic DNA was employed as the template in profiling TCR beta VDJ and CDR3. TCRdb re-derived calls from the reads in MiXCR, one entry per CDR3 protein. The sample has 200,000 to 250,000 distinct CDR3 sequences; 30% to 35% are singletons. This chain joins TRBV13 and TRBJ2-4; the D is unclear. The J call may be in error: the DNA end matches TRBJ2-7 better. The source of this sequence is a human donor in good health, serving as a control. Material: sorted CD4+, CD8+, or CD8+CD57+ T cells (not recorded which) from PBMCs. CDR3 coding DNA: TGTGCCAGCAGCCCAGCTAACCGCCCCTACGAGCAGTACTTC. As protein: CASSPANRPYEQYF.